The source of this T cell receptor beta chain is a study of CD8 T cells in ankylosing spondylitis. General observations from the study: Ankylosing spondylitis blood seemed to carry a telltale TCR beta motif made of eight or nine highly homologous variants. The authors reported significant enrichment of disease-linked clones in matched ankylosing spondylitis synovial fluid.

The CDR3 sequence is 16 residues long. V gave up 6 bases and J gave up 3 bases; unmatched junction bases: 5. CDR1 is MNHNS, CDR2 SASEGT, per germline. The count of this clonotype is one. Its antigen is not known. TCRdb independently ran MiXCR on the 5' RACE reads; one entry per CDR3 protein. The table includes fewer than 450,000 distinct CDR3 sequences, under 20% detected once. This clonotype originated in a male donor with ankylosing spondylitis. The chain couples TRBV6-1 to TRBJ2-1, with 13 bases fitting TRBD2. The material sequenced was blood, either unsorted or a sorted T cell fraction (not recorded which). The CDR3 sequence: CASSRLAGGLYNEQFF. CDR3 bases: TGTGCCAGCAGCAGACTAGCGGGGGGCCTCTACAATGAGCAGTTCTTC.